This record covers a single T cell receptor (beta chain). Antigen specificity is unknown. The data are from a study of T-cell reconstitution after alpha-beta-depleted transplantation in children. The CDR3 is 12 residues long. V dropped 6 bases and J dropped 6; count of bases not matched to a gene: 3. CDR1 is DFQATT, CDR2 SNEGSKA, per germline (reference sequence). Study-wide findings and caveats: Surviving recipient T cells and thymic progenitors produced the high day-60 TCRbeta diversity seen in some patients. In patients about two months after transplant, alpha-beta T cells reportedly arose from several hundred expanded graft clones.

Molecular barcoding with unique molecular identifiers was used for the TCRbeta library. Each CDR3 protein gets one entry after TCRdb re-called the PCR reads with MiXCR. The table includes 150,000 to 200,000 distinct CDR3 sequences, roughly 6.3% detected once. The chain combines TRBV20-1 with TRBJ2-7, with 12 bases that match TRBD1. The input for sequencing was PBMCs, taken before TCRalphabeta/CD19-depleted stem cell transplant. This receptor was identified in a girl less than two years old with combined immunodeficiency, due to receive a stem cell transplant. The CDR3 loop is CSAGTGGSEQYF. CDR3 coding DNA: TGCAGTGCCGGGACAGGGGGCAGCGAGCAGTACTTC.